This passage covers 16 T cell receptor beta chains from one sample sequenced in a study of blood T cell repertoires in COVID-19. The assay was immunoSEQ multiplex PCR, and TCRdb's table has in-frame clones only and misses some. The data hold hundreds of thousands of clones, with 70% to 90% observed a single time. The sample comprised peripheral blood. The receptors stem from a woman in her 30s with COVID-19, enrolled during active disease.

The chain has TRBV19 and TRBJ2-6; D may be TRBD1 (6 bases). Between the trimmed V and J ends, which lost 7 bases and 3 bases, there was a span of 7 bases. Germline V gene sequence: CDR1 LNHDA, CDR2 SQIVND (reference sequence). CDR3 length equals 13 residues. In DNA, the CDR3 is TGTGCCAGTACAGGGGTTGGGGCCAACGTCCTGACTTTC. This gives the protein CASTGVGANVLTF.

This chain links TRBV5-1 with TRBJ2-2, with 7 bases that match TRBD1. The length of the CDR3 is 15 residues. V lost 6 bases to trimming and J lost 3 bases; unmatched junction nucleotides: 8. The germline V gene has CDR1 SGHRS and CDR2 YFSETQ. CDR3 nucleotide sequence: TGCGCCAGCACCCTAGAGGGGGCATACACCGGGGAGCTGTTTTTT. Residues: CASTLEGAYTGELFF.

CDR3 region: CATSDFRTGLSSYNEQFF. CDR3 sequence (DNA): TGTGCCACCAGTGATTTCAGGACAGGCCTGAGCTCCTACAATGAGCAGTTCTTC. V gene TRBV24-1 combines with J gene TRBJ2-1; 7 bases align to TRBD1. Trimming removed 1 base from V and 0 bases from J; junction bases left unmatched: 8. Germline CDR1 KGHDR, CDR2 SFDVKD. The length of the CDR3 is 18 residues.

J is TRBJ2-1 and V is TRBV21-1; the D call in the table, TRBD2, was not verified against the DNA. TRBV21-1 is reported as a pseudogene. There are 16 residues in the CDR3. This CDR3 reads CASSRLAGGSYNEQFF. The CDR3 region has the DNA TGTGCCAGCAGCAGACTAGCGGGAGGGTCCTACAATGAGCAGTTCTTC.

The chain is built from TRBV9 and TRBJ2-3; 11 bases fit TRBD2. The germline V gene has CDR1 SGDLS and CDR2 YYNGEE. This CDR3 is 16 amino acids long. V was pared by 7 bases and J by 1 base, with 8 bases of the junction left unmatched. Here the CDR3 reads CASAGGGLAGTDTQYF. The CDR3, as DNA: TGTGCCAGCGCGGGGGGGGGACTAGCGGGCACAGATACGCAGTATTTT. Supplemented by reference TRBV9 and TRBJ2-3, the full variable domain reads DSGVTQTPKHLITATGQRVTLRCSPRSGDLSVYWYQQSLDQGLQFLIQYYNGEERAKGNILERFSAQQFPDLHSELNLSSLELGDSALYFCASAGGGLAGTDTQYFGPGTRLTVL.

This rearrangement joins TRBV19 to TRBJ1-6; the D gene is possibly TRBD1 (5 bases). The CDR3 extends over 14 amino acids. Germline loops: CDR1 LNHDA, CDR2 SQIVND (reference sequence). V shed 10 bases and J shed 6 bases, with 16 bases lying between them. The CDR3 nucleotides read TGTGCCACACGATGGCAGGGATCTAATTCACCCCTCCACTTT. Translated, it gives CATRWQGSNSPLHF.

The chain links TRBV11-2 to TRBJ2-3; 12 positions agree with TRBD2. Per the germline V gene, CDR1 is SGHAT and CDR2 is FQNNGV. V was clipped by 6 bases and J by 3 bases; unmatched bases: 25. The CDR3 sequence is 22 residues long. CDR3 DNA: TGTGCCAGCAGTAAAGGACCTACCGGGACTAGCGGGTTAAGACTTCAAACAGATACGCAGTATTTT. Translation: CASSKGPTGTSGLRLQTDTQYF.

This clone was observed a single time. The chain joins TRBV4-1 to TRBJ2-3, with TRBD2 matching over 14 bases. The CDR3 loop spans 16 amino acids. CDR1 and CDR2 (germline): MGHRA, YSYEKL. The trim removed 5 bases at V and 3 bases at J, leaving 4 bases unmatched. The CDR3 DNA sequence: TGCGCCAGCAGCACAGGGACTAGCGGGGGTACAGATACGCAGTATTTT. As protein: CASSTGTSGGTDTQYF.

A single count supports this clone. The chain is built from TRBV5-4 and TRBJ1-2, with 12 bases identical to TRBD1. The germline V gene has CDR1 SGHNT and CDR2 YYREEE (reference sequence). Germline trimming cut 4 bases from V and 7 bases from J; bases unmatched to any gene: 5. This CDR3 contains 14 residues. CDR3: CASSQGQGAFGYTF. DNA for the CDR3: TGTGCCAGCAGCCAGGGACAGGGGGCGTTTGGCTACACCTTC.

The genes are TRBV7-9 and TRBJ1-2; D remains unclear. Germline V gene lookup returns CDR1 SEHNR and CDR2 FQNEAQ (reference sequence). Trimming shortened V by 2 bases and J by 3 bases, and 16 bases separated the two germline ends. The CDR3 consists of 16 residues. Here the CDR3 DNA reads TGTGCCAGCAGCTTATCCCGCTCGACCAGCGACTATGGCTACACCTTC. Its translation is CASSLSRSTSDYGYTF.

The genes are TRBV11-2 and TRBJ2-5; TRBD1 is a possible D gene (6 bases). V gave up 5 bases and J gave up 2 bases, with 12 bases separating them. CDR3 length: 14 amino acids. Per germline, CDR1 SGHAT and CDR2 FQNNGV. CDR3: CASSLYRVQETQYF. DNA of the CDR3: TGTGCCAGCAGCCTATACAGGGTTCAAGAGACCCAGTACTTC.

The CDR3 bases are TGTGCCAGCTCTCCTGACGGACAGGGGGCCAAGGAGCAGTACTTC. Its protein is CASSPDGQGAKEQYF. The V gene is TRBV28, the J gene TRBJ2-7; 11 bases match TRBD1. Germline V gene sequence: CDR1 MDHEN, CDR2 SYDVKM. This CDR3 is built from 15 residues. J gave up 7 bases and V 8 bases, and 13 bases lay outside the gene matches.

The CDR3 here is CASSLAPGGFVYEQYF. Here the CDR3 DNA reads TGTGCCAGCAGCTTGGCGCCCGGGGGGTTCGTCTACGAGCAGTACTTC. V is TRBV5-5 and J is TRBJ2-7; 7 positions agree with TRBD2. The junction had 9 bases not matched to a gene; V was cut back by 0 bases and J by 3 bases. The CDR3 contains 16 residues. CDR1 is SGHKS, CDR2 YYEKEE, per germline (reference sequence).

The V call is TRBV11-3, the J call TRBJ1-1; a weak D match, TRBD1 (6 bases). Per germline, CDR1 SGHNT and CDR2 YENEEA. Between the trimmed V and J ends, which lost 5 bases and 3 bases, there was a span of 10 bases. The CDR3 runs 13 residues. In DNA form, the CDR3 reads TGTGCCAGCAGCCCCGGACAGTACACTGAAGCTTTCTTT. Protein: CASSPGQYTEAFF. The full variable domain, with the rest looked up from reference TRBV11-3 and TRBJ1-1, is EAGVVQSPRYKIIEKKQPVAFWCNPISGHNTLYWYLQNLGQGPELLIRYENEEAVDDSQLPKDRFSAERLKGVDSTLKIQPAELGDSAVYLCASSPGQYTEAFFGQGTRLTVV.

For this clone: The sample holds other DNA sequences that translate to the same CDR3. The gene calls are TRBV5-1 and TRBJ1-4; D uncertain. Germline V gene sequence: CDR1 SGHRS, CDR2 YFSETQ. The CDR3 runs 15 residues. V lost 0 bases to trimming and J lost 0 bases, with 6 bases between them. CDR3 sequence (DNA): TGCGCCAGCAGCTTGGAAACAGCAACTAATGAAAAACTGTTTTTT. This codes for CASSLETATNEKLFF.

This sequence joins TRBV7-9 and TRBJ1-5; no firm D call. Trimming took 1 base from V and 2 from J, leaving 9 bases between them. CDR1 and CDR2 from the germline V gene are SEHNR and FQNEAQ (reference sequence). The CDR3 extends over 15 amino acids. The CDR3 nucleotides read TGTGCCAGCAGCTTAGGGCCGCAGGGCAATCAGCCCCAGCATTTT. As protein: CASSLGPQGNQPQHF.